This TCR beta chain originates from a study of T cell repertoires in cytomegalovirus infection. About this clonotype itself: The target antigen is unknown.

TCRdb redid the calling of the reads with MiXCR, one entry per CDR3 protein. Seen here are tens of thousands of distinct CDR3 sequences, roughly a fifth observed once, and the top ten hold around 70%. Specimen: CD8+ T cells from cultured PBMCs, collected from culture after CMV antigen stimulation. The source of this sequence is a human donor in good health (CMV status not recorded). Some clones in this sample may be carry-over from other donors' samples.

This CDR3 is CASSSGTASYEQYF. The CDR3 nucleotides are TGTGCCAGCAGTTCCGGGACAGCCTCCTACGAGCAGTACTTC. The rearrangement uses TRBV12-3 or TRBV12-4 and TRBJ2-7; 7 nucleotides agree with TRBD1. Trimming removed 4 bases from V and 0 bases from J; junction bases left unmatched: 3. This CDR3 comprises 14 residues.